Only a few counts were recorded for the clone carrying this TCR beta chain. The antigen is unknown. These data are taken from a study of Tregs in tolerant kidney transplant recipients. The wider study: Sorting of CD4+CD25+CD127- cells followed approximately 3-day belatacept mixed lymphocyte reactions, sometimes with approximately five-day graft donor restimulation. Study-wide points: The small number of patients limits these findings pending further validation. Biological reproducibility was not directly addressed, but technical replication error appeared minimal.

The germline CDR1 and CDR2 sequences are WNHNN and SYGVQD (reference sequence). V lost 4 bases, J lost 8 bases, and 14 bases lay in between. This CDR3 is built from 13 residues. Sequenced by immunoSEQ multiplex PCR; TCRdb stores in-frame clones only, minus some. The sample includes approximately 20,000 clones, 50% to 70% of them seen just once. The specimen sequenced was Tregs from blood cultured with allogeneic cells. The J gene is TRBJ1-1, the V gene TRBV10-1, with D maybe TRBD1 (6 bases). The TCR sequence derives from a human donor in good health. CDR3 residues: CASSASGAHEAFF. The CDR3 nucleotides read TGCGCCAGCAGTGCGTCAGGGGCGCACGAAGCTTTCTTT.